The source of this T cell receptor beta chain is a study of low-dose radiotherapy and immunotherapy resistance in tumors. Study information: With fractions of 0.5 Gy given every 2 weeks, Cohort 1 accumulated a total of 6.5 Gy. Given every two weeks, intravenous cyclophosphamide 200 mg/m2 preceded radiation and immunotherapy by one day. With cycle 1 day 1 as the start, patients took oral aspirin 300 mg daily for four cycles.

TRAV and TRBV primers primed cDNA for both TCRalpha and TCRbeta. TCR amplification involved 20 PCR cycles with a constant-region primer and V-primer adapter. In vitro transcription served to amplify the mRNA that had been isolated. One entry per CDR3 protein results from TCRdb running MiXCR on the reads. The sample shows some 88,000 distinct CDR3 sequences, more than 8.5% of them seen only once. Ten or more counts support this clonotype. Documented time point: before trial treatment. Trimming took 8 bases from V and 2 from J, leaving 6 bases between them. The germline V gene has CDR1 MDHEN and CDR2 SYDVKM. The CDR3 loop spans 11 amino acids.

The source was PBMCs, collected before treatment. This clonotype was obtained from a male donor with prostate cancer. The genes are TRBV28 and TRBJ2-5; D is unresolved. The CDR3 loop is CASGSQETQYF. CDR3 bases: TGTGCCAGCGGCAGTCAAGAGACCCAGTACTTC.